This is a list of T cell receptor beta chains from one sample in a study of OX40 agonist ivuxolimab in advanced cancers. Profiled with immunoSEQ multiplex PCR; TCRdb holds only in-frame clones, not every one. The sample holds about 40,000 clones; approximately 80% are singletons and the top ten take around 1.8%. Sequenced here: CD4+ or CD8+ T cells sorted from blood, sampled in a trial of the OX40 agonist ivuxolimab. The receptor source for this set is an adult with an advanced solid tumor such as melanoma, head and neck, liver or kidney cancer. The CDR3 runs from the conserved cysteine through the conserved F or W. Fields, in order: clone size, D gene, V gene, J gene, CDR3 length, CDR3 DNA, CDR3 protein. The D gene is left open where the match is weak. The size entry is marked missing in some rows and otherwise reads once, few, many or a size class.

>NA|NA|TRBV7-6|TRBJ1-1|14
TGTGCCAGCAGCTTGACAGCTACGAACACTGAAGCTTTCTTT
CASSLTATNTEAFF
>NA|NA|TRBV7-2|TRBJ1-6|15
TGTGCCAGCAGCTTAGACAGGGTTGTTAATTCACCCCTCCACTTT
CASSLDRVVNSPLHF
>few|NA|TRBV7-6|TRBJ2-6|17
TGTGCCAGCAGCTTAGTTGTAGGGAGCTCTGGGGCCAACGTCCTGACTTTC
CASSLVVGSSGANVLTF
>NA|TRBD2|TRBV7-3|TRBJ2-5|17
TGTGCCAGCAGCTTAGGCCCGGCTAGCGGGGGCCAAGAGACCCAGTACTTC
CASSLGPASGGQETQYF
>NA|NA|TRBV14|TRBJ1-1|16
TGTGCCAGCAGCCAAGATTTAGGACACCTTAACACTGAAGCTTTCTTT
CASSQDLGHLNTEAFF
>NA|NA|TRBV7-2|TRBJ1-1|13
TGTGCCAGCAGCTTATACATGAACACTGAAGCTTTCTTT
CASSLYMNTEAFF
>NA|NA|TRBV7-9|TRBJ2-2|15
TGTGCCAGCAGCATCAACAGCATAAACACCGGGGAGCTGTTTTTT
CASSINSINTGELFF
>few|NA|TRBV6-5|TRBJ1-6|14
TGTGCCAGTAGAAGGTTGGGATTGGGCTCACCCCTCCACTTT
CASRRLGLGSPLHF
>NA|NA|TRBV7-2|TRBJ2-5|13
TGTGCCAGCAACCGTGACAGGCAAGAGACCCAGTACTTC
CASNRDRQETQYF
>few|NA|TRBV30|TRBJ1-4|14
TGTGCCTGGAGTTTATTCAGGGGTAATGAAAAACTGTTTTTT
CAWSLFRGNEKLFF